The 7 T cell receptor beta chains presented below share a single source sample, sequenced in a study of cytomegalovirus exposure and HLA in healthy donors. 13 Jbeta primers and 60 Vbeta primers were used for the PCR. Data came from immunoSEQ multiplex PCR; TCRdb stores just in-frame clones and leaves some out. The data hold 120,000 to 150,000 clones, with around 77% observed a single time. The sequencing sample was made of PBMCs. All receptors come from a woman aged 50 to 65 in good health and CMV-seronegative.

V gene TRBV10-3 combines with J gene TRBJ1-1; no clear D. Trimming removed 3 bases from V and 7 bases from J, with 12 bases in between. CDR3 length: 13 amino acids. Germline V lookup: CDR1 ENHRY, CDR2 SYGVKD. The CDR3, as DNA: TGTGCCATCAGTGATGGACCGAGGGATGAAGCTTTCTTT. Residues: CAISDGPRDEAFF.

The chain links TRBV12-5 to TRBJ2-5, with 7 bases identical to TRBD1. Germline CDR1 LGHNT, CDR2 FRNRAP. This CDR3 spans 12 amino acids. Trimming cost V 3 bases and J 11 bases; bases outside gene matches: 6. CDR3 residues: CASGLDREKQYF. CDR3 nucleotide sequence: TGTGCTAGTGGTTTAGACAGGGAAAAGCAGTACTTC.

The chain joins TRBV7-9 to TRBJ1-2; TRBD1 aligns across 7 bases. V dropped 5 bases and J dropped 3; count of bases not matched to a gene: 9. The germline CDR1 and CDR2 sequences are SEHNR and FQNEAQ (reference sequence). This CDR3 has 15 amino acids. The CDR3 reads CASSKTTGFDYGYTF. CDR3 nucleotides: TGTGCCAGCAGCAAGACGACAGGGTTTGACTATGGCTACACCTTC.

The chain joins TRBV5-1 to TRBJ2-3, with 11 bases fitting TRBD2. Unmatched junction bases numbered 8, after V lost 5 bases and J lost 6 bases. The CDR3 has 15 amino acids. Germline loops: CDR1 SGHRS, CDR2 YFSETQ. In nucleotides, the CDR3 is TGCGCCAGCAGTCGACTAGCGGGGATATCCGATACGCAGTATTTT. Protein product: CASSRLAGISDTQYF.

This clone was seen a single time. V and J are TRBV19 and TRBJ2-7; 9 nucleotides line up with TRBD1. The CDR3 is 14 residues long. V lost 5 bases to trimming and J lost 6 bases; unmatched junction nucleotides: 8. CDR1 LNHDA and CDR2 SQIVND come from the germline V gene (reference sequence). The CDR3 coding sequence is TGTGCCAGTAGTTTATCGGGACAGGGTGTCGAGCAGTACTTC. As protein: CASSLSGQGVEQYF. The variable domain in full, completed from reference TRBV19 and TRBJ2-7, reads DGGITQSPKYLFRKEGQNVTLSCEQNLNHDAMYWYRQDPGQGLRLIYYSQIVNDFQKGDIAEGYSVSREKKESFPLTVTSAQKNPTAFYLCASSLSGQGVEQYFGPGTRLTVT.

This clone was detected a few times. CDR3 DNA: TGTGCCAGTAGTATTGACAGGGGTCTGGGGAATCAGCCCCAGCATTTT. Translation gives CASSIDRGLGNQPQHF. The chain recombines TRBV19 with TRBJ1-5; 8 bases line up with TRBD1. V dropped 3 bases and J dropped 4; count of bases not matched to a gene: 8. Germline CDR1 is LNHDA and CDR2 is SQIVND (reference sequence). The length of the CDR3 is 16 residues.

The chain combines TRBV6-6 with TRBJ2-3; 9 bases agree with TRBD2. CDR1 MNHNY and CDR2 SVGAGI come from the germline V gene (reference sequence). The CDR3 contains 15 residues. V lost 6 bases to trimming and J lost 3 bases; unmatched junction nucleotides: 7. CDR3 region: CASSLSGGITDTQYF. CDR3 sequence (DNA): TGTGCCAGCAGCCTCAGCGGGGGGATAACAGATACGCAGTATTTT.